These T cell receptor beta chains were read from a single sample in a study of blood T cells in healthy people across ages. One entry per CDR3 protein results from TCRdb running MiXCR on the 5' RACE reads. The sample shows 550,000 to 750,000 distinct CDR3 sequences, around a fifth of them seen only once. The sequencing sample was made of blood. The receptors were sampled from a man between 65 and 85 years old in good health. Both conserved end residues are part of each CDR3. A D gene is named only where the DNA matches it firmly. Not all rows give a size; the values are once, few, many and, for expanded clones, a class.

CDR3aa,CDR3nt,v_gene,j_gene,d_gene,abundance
CASSESRIQETQYF,TGTGCCAGCAGTGAATCGAGGATCCAAGAGACCCAGTACTTC,TRBV6-1,TRBJ2-5,NA,few
CASSFDRVSGNTIYF,TGTGCCAGCAGCTTTGACAGGGTCTCTGGAAACACCATATATTTT,TRBV7-9,TRBJ1-3,TRBD1,NA
CASGLSGTGSVQPQHF,TGTGCTAGTGGTTTGTCTGGGACAGGGAGCGTTCAGCCCCAGCATTTT,TRBV12-5,TRBJ1-5,TRBD1,NA
CASSYNNYEQYF,TGTGCCAGCAGTTATAACAACTACGAGCAGTACTTC,TRBV12-3/TRBV12-4,TRBJ2-7,NA,few
CASSLVEGTEAFF,TGCGCCAGCAGCCTCGTAGAAGGCACTGAAGCTTTCTTT,TRBV5-1,TRBJ1-1,NA,few
CASSLTSGRGGETQYF,TGTGCCAGCAGCCTGACTAGCGGGAGAGGCGGAGAGACCCAGTACTTC,TRBV7-9,TRBJ2-5,TRBD2,NA
CASSSPGGVSTDTQYF,TGTGCCAGCAGTTCCCCGGGGGGGGTGTCGACAGATACGCAGTATTTT,TRBV28,TRBJ2-3,TRBD2,few
CASSVRGRQETQYF,TGTGCCAGCAGTGTCCGGGGTAGACAAGAGACCCAGTACTTC,TRBV2,TRBJ2-5,NA,few
CASSPPSGGPPFF,TGTGCCAGCTCACCCCCTTCGGGAGGGCCGCCGTTCTTC,TRBV18,TRBJ2-1,TRBD2,many
CASSLTQELGVNEQFF,TGCGCCAGCAGCCTCACTCAAGAGCTAGGGGTCAATGAGCAGTTCTTC,TRBV5-1,TRBJ2-1,NA,NA
CASSLDGWGTDTQYF,TGTGCCAGCAGCTTAGACGGATGGGGCACAGATACGCAGTATTTT,TRBV7-2,TRBJ2-3,NA,NA
CASSLGLAGRGLGETQYF,TGTGCCAGCAGCTTAGGGCTAGCGGGAAGGGGTTTAGGAGAGACCCAGTACTTC,TRBV7-2,TRBJ2-5,TRBD2,NA
CASSFRGDETQYF,TGTGCCAGCAGTTTTCGGGGGGATGAGACCCAGTACTTC,TRBV12-3/TRBV12-4,TRBJ2-5,TRBD2,NA
CASSPGTQPQHF,TGTGCCAGCAGCCCAGGAACTCAGCCCCAGCATTTT,TRBV7-9,TRBJ1-5,NA,many
CASQPGSSYNEQFF,TGTGCCAGCCAGCCCGGGAGTTCCTACAATGAGCAGTTCTTC,TRBV6-5,TRBJ2-1,NA,few
CASSQEGETASEKLFF,TGCGCCAGCAGCCAAGAAGGCGAGACAGCGAGTGAAAAACTGTTTTTT,TRBV4-3,TRBJ1-4,NA,NA
CASSSPTASTDTQYF,TGTGCCAGCAGTTCGCCGACGGCGAGCACAGATACGCAGTATTTT,TRBV7-9,TRBJ2-3,NA,few
CSVGQGSNYGYTF,TGCAGCGTTGGACAGGGCTCTAACTATGGCTACACCTTC,TRBV29-1,TRBJ1-2,TRBD1,few
CSARETGTVNEKLFF,TGCAGTGCTAGAGAAACCGGGACAGTTAATGAAAAACTGTTTTTT,TRBV20-1,TRBJ1-4,TRBD1,few
CASSPQGPANTGELFF,TGTGCCAGCAGTCCACAGGGGCCGGCGAACACCGGGGAGCTGTTTTTT,TRBV2,TRBJ2-2,TRBD1,NA
CASSPRTSGAGSTDTQYF,TGTGCCAGCAGCCCCCGGACTAGCGGGGCGGGAAGCACAGATACGCAGTATTTT,TRBV11-3,TRBJ2-3,TRBD2,NA
CASSYTSGIGDTQYF,TGTGCCAGCAGCTATACTAGCGGGATTGGAGATACGCAGTATTTT,TRBV7-9,TRBJ2-3,TRBD2,NA
CSVESRHQETQYF,TGCAGCGTTGAGAGTCGCCACCAAGAGACCCAGTACTTC,TRBV29-1,TRBJ2-5,NA,many
CSARSQATNEKLFF,TGCAGTGCCCGCTCTCAAGCAACTAATGAAAAACTGTTTTTT,TRBV20-1,TRBJ1-4,NA,many
CASSYGTSLSNQPQHF,TGTGCCAGCAGCTACGGGACATCACTTAGCAATCAGCCCCAGCATTTT,TRBV5-5,TRBJ1-5,NA,NA
CASSNQNEQFF,TGTGCCAGCAGTAACCAGAATGAGCAGTTCTTC,TRBV25-1,TRBJ2-1,NA,NA
CASSSRGTGGSQPQHF,TGTGCCAGCAGCTCTCGGGGGACAGGGGGAAGTCAGCCCCAGCATTTT,TRBV7-2,TRBJ1-5,TRBD1,NA
CASSPSRVNEQFF,TGTGCCAGCTCACCTTCTCGGGTCAATGAGCAGTTCTTC,TRBV18,TRBJ2-1,NA,NA
CSARVGGVGEAFF,TGCAGTGCTAGAGTAGGGGGCGTCGGGGAAGCTTTCTTT,TRBV20-1,TRBJ1-1,TRBD1,once
CASSQALAGLYEQYF,TGTGCCAGCAGCCAAGCGCTAGCCGGACTTTACGAGCAGTACTTC,TRBV3-1,TRBJ2-7,NA,few
CASTEGLAGGQETQYF,TGTGCCAGCACCGAAGGACTAGCGGGAGGACAAGAGACCCAGTACTTC,TRBV2,TRBJ2-5,TRBD2,NA
CSARDYNSQGVGEKLFF,TGCAGTGCTAGAGACTATAATTCTCAGGGGGTTGGGGAAAAACTGTTTTTT,TRBV20-1,TRBJ1-4,TRBD1,NA
CSAETSGSSYEQYF,TGCAGTGCTGAGACTAGCGGGAGCTCCTACGAGCAGTACTTC,TRBV20-1,TRBJ2-7,TRBD2,NA
CSAHPGPGAPYEQYF,TGCAGTGCGCATCCGGGACCAGGTGCACCCTACGAGCAGTACTTC,TRBV20-1,TRBJ2-7,NA,few
CAISDRVGYEQYF,TGTGCCATCAGTGACAGGGTTGGCTACGAGCAGTACTTC,TRBV10-3,TRBJ2-7,NA,NA
CASRGQVHEQYF,TGTGCCAGCCGGGGACAGGTCCACGAGCAGTACTTC,TRBV28,TRBJ2-7,TRBD1,NA
CASSHGGRGNEQFF,TGTGCCAGCAGCCATGGCGGGAGAGGAAATGAGCAGTTCTTC,TRBV3-1,TRBJ2-1,TRBD2,NA
CASSTRTQATNEKLFF,TGCGCCAGCAGCACCCGGACTCAAGCAACTAATGAAAAACTGTTTTTT,TRBV5-1,TRBJ1-4,NA,many
CASSPTGGGGTEAFF,TGTGCCAGCAGCCCAACAGGGGGCGGTGGGACTGAAGCTTTCTTT,TRBV5-6,TRBJ1-1,TRBD1,few
CSASRLAERDNEQFF,TGCAGTGCTAGCCGACTAGCGGAAAGAGACAATGAGCAGTTCTTC,TRBV20-1,TRBJ2-1,TRBD2,NA
CSARRGVLAGGETQYF,TGCAGTGCTCGGAGAGGGGTACTAGCGGGAGGTGAGACCCAGTACTTC,TRBV20-1,TRBJ2-5,TRBD2,NA
CATSRGAGVGNEQFF,TGTGCCACCAGCAGAGGGGCGGGAGTTGGAAATGAGCAGTTCTTC,TRBV15,TRBJ2-1,TRBD2,NA
CASSLAYTDTQYF,TGTGCCAGCAGTTTAGCCTACACAGATACGCAGTATTTT,TRBV6-2/TRBV6-3,TRBJ2-3,NA,few
CASSPGPAGQPQHF,TGCGCCAGCAGTCCGGGACCGGCGGGGCAGCCCCAGCATTTT,TRBV5-1,TRBJ1-5,NA,few
CASHSDGNTIYF,TGTGCCAGCCATTCAGATGGAAACACCATATATTTT,TRBV7-9,TRBJ1-3,NA,NA
CASSLTASASYEQYF,TGTGCCAGCAGCTTAACGGCTAGCGCCTCTTACGAGCAGTACTTC,TRBV7-3,TRBJ2-7,NA,many
CATSRDGIGQETQYF,TGTGCCACCAGCAGAGATGGGATTGGACAAGAGACCCAGTACTTC,TRBV15,TRBJ2-5,NA,NA
CASSQDRGPYNEQFF,TGTGCCAGCTCACAGGACAGGGGCCCCTACAATGAGCAGTTCTTC,TRBV18,TRBJ2-1,TRBD1,many
CASSSTLRGAMGNTEAFF,TGTGCCAGCAGTTCCACCCTGAGGGGGGCGATGGGTAACACTGAAGCTTTCTTT,TRBV6-5,TRBJ1-1,NA,few
CASSRLRSGTTDTQYF,TGTGCCAGCAGCCGCCTCAGGAGCGGGACCACAGATACGCAGTATTTT,TRBV3-1,TRBJ2-3,TRBD2,NA